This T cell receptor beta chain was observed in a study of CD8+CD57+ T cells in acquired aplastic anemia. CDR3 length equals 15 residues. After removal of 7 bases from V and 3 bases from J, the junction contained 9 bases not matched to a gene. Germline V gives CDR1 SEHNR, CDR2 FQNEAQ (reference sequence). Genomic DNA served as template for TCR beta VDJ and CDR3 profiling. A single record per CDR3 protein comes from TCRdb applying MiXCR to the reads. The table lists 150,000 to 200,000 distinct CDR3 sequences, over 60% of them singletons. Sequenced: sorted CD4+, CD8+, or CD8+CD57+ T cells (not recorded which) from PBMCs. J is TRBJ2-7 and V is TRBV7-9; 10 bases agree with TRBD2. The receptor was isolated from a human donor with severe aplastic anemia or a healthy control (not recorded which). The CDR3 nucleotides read TGTGCCAGCACCCCCCGGCTAGCGGGAGACTACGAGCAGTACTTC. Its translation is CASTPRLAGDYEQYF.